The rows below give T cell receptor beta chains drawn from one sample of a study of PD-L1 blockade in urothelial cancer. Some clones are missing from TCRdb's copy, which holds only in-frame ones; the method was immunoSEQ multiplex PCR. The table has around 110,000 clones, around 89% seen once. Sample: PBMCs, taken around atezolizumab (anti-PD-L1) treatment. Receptors were obtained from a man between 60 and 70 years old with urothelial cancer. CDR3s include the opening cysteine and the closing phenylalanine or tryptophan. Each record gives: V gene, J gene, D gene, CDR3 DNA, CDR3 protein. A D gene is named only where the DNA matches it firmly.

V gene: TRBV6-1
J gene: TRBJ1-5
D gene: .
CDR3 DNA: TGTGCCAGCAGTGAATTAGCGGCAGGAGGGAACAATCAGCCCCAGCATTTT
CDR3 protein: CASSELAAGGNNQPQHF

V gene: TRBV10-3
J gene: TRBJ2-2
D gene: .
CDR3 DNA: TGTGCCATCAGGCCCCCCCCTAGCGCCGCGAACACCGGGGAGCTGTTTTTT
CDR3 protein: CAIRPPPSAANTGELFF

V gene: TRBV7-2
J gene: TRBJ2-7
D gene: .
CDR3 DNA: TGTGCCAGCAGCGTTAGCTCCTACGAGCAGTACTTC
CDR3 protein: CASSVSSYEQYF

V gene: TRBV4-2
J gene: TRBJ2-6
D gene: .
CDR3 DNA: TGTGCCAGCAGCCAAGCCCCTGGCTTGCAGGGTAGGGGGGGGTCTGGGGCCAACGTCCTGACTTTC
CDR3 protein: CASSQAPGLQGRGGSGANVLTF

V gene: TRBV12-5
J gene: TRBJ2-7
D gene: .
CDR3 DNA: TGTGCTAGTGGTTTGGTACACCAGGGCGCGGGGTACTACGAGCAGTACTTC
CDR3 protein: CASGLVHQGAGYYEQYF

V gene: TRBV7-6
J gene: TRBJ2-7
D gene: .
CDR3 DNA: TGTGCCAGCAGCCAGGGTCATTCCTACGAGCAGTACTTC
CDR3 protein: CASSQGHSYEQYF

V gene: TRBV18
J gene: TRBJ1-1
D gene: .
CDR3 DNA: TGTGCCAGCTCACCACCGTCCGAAGCGGAAACTGAAGCTTTCTTT
CDR3 protein: CASSPPSEAETEAFF

V gene: TRBV5-1
J gene: TRBJ1-4
D gene: .
CDR3 DNA: TGCGCCAGCAGCTTGATGGAAAGGGGTGAAAAACTGTTTTTT
CDR3 protein: CASSLMERGEKLFF

V gene: TRBV6-6
J gene: TRBJ2-1
D gene: TRBD1
CDR3 DNA: TGTGCCAGCAGTTTTACGGGACAGGGGGCCGATGAGCAGTTCTTC
CDR3 protein: CASSFTGQGADEQFF

V gene: TRBV2
J gene: TRBJ2-1
D gene: TRBD2
CDR3 DNA: TGTGCCAGCTGGGCGGGAGTAAACCCCTACAATGAGCAGTTCTTC
CDR3 protein: CASWAGVNPYNEQFF

V gene: TRBV9
J gene: TRBJ2-7
D gene: .
CDR3 DNA: TGTGCCAGCAGCCCCCAACACCAAACCTACGAGCAGTACTTC
CDR3 protein: CASSPQHQTYEQYF